This T cell receptor beta chain comes out of a study of neurological immune-mediated disorders. Unsorted libraries were derived from 2 million PBMCs stored at -80 C. Per sequencing run, 15-18 subjects together gave over 200 million TCR-beta sequences. MiXCR, run by TCRdb on the 5' RACE reads, gives a single entry per CDR3 protein. The table shows about 21,000 distinct CDR3 sequences, with roughly 15% occurring only once. Ten or more counts support this clonotype. Trimming left V 1 base short and J 5 bases short, with 12 bases between. This CDR3 spans 15 amino acids. The chain recombines TRBV12-3 or TRBV12-4 with TRBJ2-1; the D gene is possibly TRBD2 (7 bases). The receptor was isolated from a female donor with HTLV-1-associated myelopathy (HAM/TSP). Sequencing input: PBMCs. CDR3 sequence (DNA): TGTGCCAGCAGTTTAGGGCGGGGGCACGACAATGAGCAGTTCTTC. As protein: CASSLGRGHDNEQFF.